This TCR beta chain emerged from a study of T cells in narcolepsy. Points on this clone: No antigen is known for it.

Produced via immunoSEQ multiplex PCR; TCRdb's table is partial and in-frame only. The table includes about 25,000 clones, approximately 89% detected once. The CDR3 runs 15 residues. V shed 6 bases and J 2 bases; nucleotides not matched to a gene: 8. CDR1 is MNHNS and CDR2 is SASEGT in the germline V gene. Overall study findings and caveats: Blood of same and different patients, but not healthy controls, reportedly held recurring autoreactive clonotypes.

The sample comprised CD45RA- memory CD4+ T cells from PBMCs. The receptor was derived from a human donor with narcolepsy. V gene TRBV6-1 combines with J gene TRBJ2-7; 9 bases agree with TRBD1. CDR3 residues: CASRSPGQGTYEQYF. CDR3 DNA: TGTGCCAGCAGGTCCCCGGGACAGGGCACCTACGAGCAGTACTTC.